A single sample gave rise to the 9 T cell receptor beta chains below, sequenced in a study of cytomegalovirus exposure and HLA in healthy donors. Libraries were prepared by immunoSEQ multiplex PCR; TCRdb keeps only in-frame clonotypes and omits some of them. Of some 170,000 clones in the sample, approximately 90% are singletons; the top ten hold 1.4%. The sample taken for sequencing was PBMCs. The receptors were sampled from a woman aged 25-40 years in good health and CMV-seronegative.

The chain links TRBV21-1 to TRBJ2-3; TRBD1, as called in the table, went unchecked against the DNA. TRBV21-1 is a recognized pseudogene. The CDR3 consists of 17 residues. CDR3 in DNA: TGTGCCAGCAGAACAGGTGGAAACCGGATTAGCACAGATACGCAGTATTTT. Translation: CASRTGGNRISTDTQYF.

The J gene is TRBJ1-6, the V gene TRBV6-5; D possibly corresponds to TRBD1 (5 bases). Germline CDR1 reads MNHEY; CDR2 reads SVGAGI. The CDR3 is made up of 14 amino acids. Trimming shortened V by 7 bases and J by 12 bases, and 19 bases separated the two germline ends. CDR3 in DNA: TGTGCCAGCACCTTAGGGGCGGAACGCGAACCCCTCCACTTT. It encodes CASTLGAEREPLHF.

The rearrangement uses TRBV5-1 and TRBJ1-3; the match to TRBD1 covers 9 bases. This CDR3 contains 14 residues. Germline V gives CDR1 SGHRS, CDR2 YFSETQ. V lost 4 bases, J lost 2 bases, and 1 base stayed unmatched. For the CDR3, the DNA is TGCGCCAGCAGCGGGACAGGGACTGGAAACACCATATATTTT. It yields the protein CASSGTGTGNTIYF.

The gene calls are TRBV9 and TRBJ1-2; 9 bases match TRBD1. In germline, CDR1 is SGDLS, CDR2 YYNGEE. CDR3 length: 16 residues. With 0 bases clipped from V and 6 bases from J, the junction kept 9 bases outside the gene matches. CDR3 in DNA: TGTGCCAGCAGCGTAGGGAGGGGGACAGGGAGAAATGGCTACACCTTC. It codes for CASSVGRGTGRNGYTF. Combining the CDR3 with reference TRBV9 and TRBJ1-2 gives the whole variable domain DSGVTQTPKHLITATGQRVTLRCSPRSGDLSVYWYQQSLDQGLQFLIQYYNGEERAKGNILERFSAQQFPDLHSELNLSSLELGDSALYFCASSVGRGTGRNGYTFGSGTRLTVV.

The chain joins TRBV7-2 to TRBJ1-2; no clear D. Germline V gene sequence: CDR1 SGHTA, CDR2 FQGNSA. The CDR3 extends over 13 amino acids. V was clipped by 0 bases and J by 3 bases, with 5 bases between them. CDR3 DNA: TGTGCCAGCAGCTTAGCTACGGACTATGGCTACACCTTC. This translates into CASSLATDYGYTF.

The CDR3 is CAILRDRVTGELFF. The CDR3 nucleotides are TGTGCCATTCTCCGGGACAGGGTAACCGGGGAGCTGTTTTTT. V usage is TRBV6-1 and J usage is TRBJ2-2; 9 nucleotides match TRBD1. This CDR3 spans 14 amino acids. J was trimmed by 5 bases and V by 10 bases; bases with no gene match: 8. Germline V CDR1 and CDR2: MNHNS, SASEGT.

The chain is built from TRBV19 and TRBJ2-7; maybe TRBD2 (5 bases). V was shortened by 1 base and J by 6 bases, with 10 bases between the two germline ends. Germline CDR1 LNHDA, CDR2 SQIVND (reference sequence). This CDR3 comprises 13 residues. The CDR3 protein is CASSIARVGEQYF. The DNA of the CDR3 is TGTGCCAGTAGTATAGCGAGGGTTGGCGAGCAGTACTTC.

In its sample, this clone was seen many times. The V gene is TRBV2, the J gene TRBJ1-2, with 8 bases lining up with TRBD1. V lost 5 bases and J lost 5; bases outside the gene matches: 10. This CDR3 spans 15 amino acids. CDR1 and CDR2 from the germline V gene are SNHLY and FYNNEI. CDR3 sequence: CASSLLAGTGYGYTF. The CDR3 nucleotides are TGTGCCAGCAGTCTCTTGGCCGGGACAGGATATGGCTACACCTTC.

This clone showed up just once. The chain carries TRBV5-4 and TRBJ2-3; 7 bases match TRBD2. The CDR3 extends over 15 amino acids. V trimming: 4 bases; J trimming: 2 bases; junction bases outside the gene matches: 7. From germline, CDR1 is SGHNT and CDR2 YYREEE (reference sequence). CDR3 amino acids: CASSNRDYDTDTQYF. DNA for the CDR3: TGTGCCAGCAGCAACCGGGACTACGACACAGATACGCAGTATTTT.